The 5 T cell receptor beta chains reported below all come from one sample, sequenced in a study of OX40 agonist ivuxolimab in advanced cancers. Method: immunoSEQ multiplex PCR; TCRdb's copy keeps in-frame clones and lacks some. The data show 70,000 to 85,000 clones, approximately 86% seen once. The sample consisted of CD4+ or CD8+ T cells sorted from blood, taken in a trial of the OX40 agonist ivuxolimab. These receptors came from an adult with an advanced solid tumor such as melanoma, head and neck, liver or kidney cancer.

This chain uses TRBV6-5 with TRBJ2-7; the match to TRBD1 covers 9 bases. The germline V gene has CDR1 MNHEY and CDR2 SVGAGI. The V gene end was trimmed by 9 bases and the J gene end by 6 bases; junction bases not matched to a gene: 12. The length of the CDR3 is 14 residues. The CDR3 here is CASSDRGSASEQYF. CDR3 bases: TGTGCCAGTAGCGACAGGGGGTCCGCTAGCGAGCAGTACTTC.

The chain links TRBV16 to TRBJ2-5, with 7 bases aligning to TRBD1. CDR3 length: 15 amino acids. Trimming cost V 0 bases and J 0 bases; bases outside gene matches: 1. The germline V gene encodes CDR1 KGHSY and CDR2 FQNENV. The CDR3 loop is CASSQSRGYQETQYF. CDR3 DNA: TGTGCCAGCAGCCAATCCAGGGGGTACCAAGAGACCCAGTACTTC.

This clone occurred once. CDR3 nucleotides: TGTGCCAGCAGCTTAAAACTAGCGGACTCCTACAATGAGCAGTTCTTC. This encodes CASSLKLADSYNEQFF. The V and J genes are TRBV11-2 and TRBJ2-1, with 8 bases fitting TRBD2. Germline V lookup: CDR1 SGHAT, CDR2 FQNNGV. The CDR3 loop spans 16 amino acids. Germline trimming cut 2 bases from V and 0 bases from J; bases unmatched to any gene: 3. The full variable domain, in which reference TRBV11-2 and TRBJ2-1 provide the parts outside the CDR3, is EAGVAQSPRYKIIEKRQSVAFWCNPISGHATLYWYQQILGQGPKLLIQFQNNGVVDDSQLPKDRFSAERLKGVDSTLKIQPAKLEDSAVYLCASSLKLADSYNEQFFGPGTRLTVL.

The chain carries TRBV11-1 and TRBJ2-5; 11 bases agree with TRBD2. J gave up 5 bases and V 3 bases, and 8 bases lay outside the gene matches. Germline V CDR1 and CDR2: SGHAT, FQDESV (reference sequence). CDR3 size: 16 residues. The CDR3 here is CASSFVSGRGWETQYF. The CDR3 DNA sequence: TGTGCCAGCAGCTTCGTTAGCGGGAGGGGTTGGGAGACCCAGTACTTC. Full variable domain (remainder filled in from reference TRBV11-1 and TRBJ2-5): EAEVAQSPRYKITEKSQAVAFWCDPISGHATLYWYRQILGQGPELLVQFQDESVVDDSQLPKDRFSAERLKGVDSTLKIQPAELGDSAMYLCASSFVSGRGWETQYFGPGTRLLVL.

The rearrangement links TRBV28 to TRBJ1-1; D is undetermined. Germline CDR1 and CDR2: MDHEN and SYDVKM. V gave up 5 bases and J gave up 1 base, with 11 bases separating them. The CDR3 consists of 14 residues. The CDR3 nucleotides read TGTGCCAGCAGTCCAGGTGGAGCGAACACTGAAGCTTTCTTT. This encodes CASSPGGANTEAFF.